These T cell receptor beta chains were read from a single sample in a study of T cell changes during pregnancy in multiple sclerosis. Profiling relied on immunoSEQ multiplex PCR, and the TCRdb table lists in-frame clones only, not all of them. Of about 38,000 clones in the sample, about 91% were seen once. The input for sequencing was CD8+ T cells from peripheral blood mononuclear cells, taken after pregnancy. The source of these receptors is a female donor with multiple sclerosis, enrolled in a pregnancy study. Both conserved end residues are part of each CDR3. The order of the fields is D gene, J gene, V gene, CDR3 protein. A D gene is named only where the DNA matches it firmly.

>TRBD2|TRBJ2-7|TRBV5-5
CASSFRLAGSYEQYF
>TRBD2|TRBJ2-1|TRBV19
CASSISTSGYNEQFF
>-|TRBJ2-4|TRBV19
CASSIGGTELAKNIQYF
>-|TRBJ2-3|TRBV5-1
CASSLVGRETVTDTQYF
>TRBD1|TRBJ2-2|TRBV7-6
CASSFGDRGLTGELFF
>-|TRBJ1-1|TRBV6-5
CASSPGGGERGRAFF
>-|TRBJ2-7|TRBV7-6
CASSLVPGSYEQYF
>TRBD2|TRBJ2-1|TRBV19
CASSIPTSGAYNEQFF
>TRBD2|TRBJ2-1|TRBV11-2
CASSLRAPGLVVDEQFF
>TRBD2|TRBJ2-1|TRBV7-9
CASSSPGTSGNEQFF
>-|TRBJ2-7|TRBV28
CASSLFDGTNLGEQYF
>TRBD1|TRBJ1-2|TRBV19
CASSYWDRTNYGYTF
>TRBD2|TRBJ2-3|TRBV13
CASSHTPLAEDTDTQYF
>TRBD2|TRBJ2-1|TRBV19
CASRGPSGRDNEQFF
>-|TRBJ1-1|TRBV12-2
CASRLPTGRNPVAFF
>-|TRBJ1-1|TRBV27
CASSYGRNTEAFF
>-|TRBJ1-5|TRBV6-5
CASSYSEGQPQHF
>-|TRBJ2-7|TRBV2
CASSPGTSREQYF
>TRBD2|TRBJ2-7|TRBV7-8
CASSSLAGGSYEQYF
>TRBD1|TRBJ2-7|TRBV7-9
CASSFRDRPPYEQYF
>-|TRBJ1-1|TRBV7-2
CASSLSISPTEAFF
>TRBD2|TRBJ2-7|TRBV11-1
CASSLGGSISYEQYF
>TRBD1|TRBJ2-7|TRBV19
CASSDRGFSYEQYF
>TRBD1|TRBJ2-5|TRBV5-1
CASSPATGQETQYF
>-|TRBJ2-5|TRBV9
CASSPDSWETQYF
>-|TRBJ2-7|TRBV28
CASSFPSSYEQYF
>TRBD1|TRBJ1-2|TRBV27
CASSGGTVYGYTF
>TRBD2|TRBJ2-7|TRBV7-2
CASSDGLAGSYEQYF
>-|TRBJ1-6|TRBV10-2
CASSETTGGSPLHF
>-|TRBJ2-3|TRBV4-1
CASSQRLAHRTDTQYF
>-|TRBJ1-3|TRBV30
CAWSVRGRVVGNTIYF
>TRBD1|TRBJ1-5|TRBV27
CASSLSQGQPQHF
>TRBD2|TRBJ2-5|TRBV7-7
CASSELAGPQETQYF
>-|TRBJ2-5|TRBV4-1
CASSRPGEETQYF
>TRBD1|TRBJ1-4|TRBV27
CASSSRGRDSREKLFF
>-|TRBJ1-5|TRBV21-1
CASSNCRGSDQPQHF
>-|TRBJ1-2|TRBV5-4
CASTLRREKANYGYTF
>TRBD1|TRBJ2-3|TRBV28
CASSLSRQGTDTQYF
>TRBD1|TRBJ1-2|TRBV14
CASSYQTGGGYTF
>TRBD2|TRBJ2-3|TRBV6-6
CASRTGTSGTDTQYF
>-|TRBJ1-1|TRBV19
CASSDGGEAFF
>TRBD1|TRBJ1-5|TRBV27
CASSPRDRNNQPQHF
>TRBD2|TRBJ2-3|TRBV11-2
CASSLEARGATDTQYF
>TRBD1|TRBJ2-1|TRBV29-1
CSVEDLRDSVYNEQFF
>-|TRBJ1-1|TRBV29-1
CSVGRVGTEAFF
>-|TRBJ1-1|TRBV7-9
CASSLYTGYTEAFF
>TRBD1|TRBJ1-4|TRBV6-1
CASSEAQGATEKLFF
>TRBD2|TRBJ2-3|TRBV7-9
CASYRGGGRTDTQYF